These 15 T cell receptor beta chains were sequenced from one sample in a study of T cells expressing NK-cell markers. TCRdb reprocessed the 5' RACE reads; each CDR3 protein has one entry and no DNA is given. The sample totals 300,000 to 450,000 distinct CDR3 sequences. Material for sequencing was blood T cells: a sorted CD56 or NKG2C T cell subset, CD4+ or CD8+ T cells, or bulk PBMC T cells (not recorded which). These receptors all stem from a man aged 18-69 years in good health.

The CDR3: CASSLRGESYEQFF. The chain uses TRBV7-2 and TRBJ2-1; the TCRdb D gene call, TRBD1, has no DNA to confirm it. This CDR3 is built from 14 residues. Germline CDR1 SGHTA, CDR2 FQGNSA.

The chain has TRBV5-1 and TRBJ2-7; absent DNA, TCRdb's TRBD1 call cannot be checked. Germline-derived CDR1 and CDR2 are SGHRS and YFSETQ. This CDR3 contains 15 residues. The CDR3 sequence is CASSLQGGSSYEQYF.

The gene calls are TRBV3-1 and TRBJ2-7. Germline loops: CDR1 LGHDT, CDR2 YNNKEL (reference sequence). This CDR3 has 17 residues. CDR3 amino acids: CASSQVLYLRGSYEQYF.

The genes are TRBV5-1 and TRBJ2-7; the TCRdb call, TRBD1, lacks DNA for checking. The CDR3 contains 15 residues. CDR1 is SGHRS, CDR2 YFSETQ, per germline. CDR3 amino acids: CASSSSTGGIYEQYF. The full variable domain, its missing parts supplied by reference TRBV5-1 and TRBJ2-7, is KAGVTQTPRYLIKTRGQQVTLSCSPISGHRSVSWYQQTPGQGLQFLFEYFSETQRNKGNFPGRFSGRQFSNSRSEMNVSTLELGDSALYLCASSSSTGGIYEQYFGPGTRLTVT.

CDR3 amino acids: CASSWDLRNTGELFF. The genes are TRBV5-1 and TRBJ2-2; TCRdb lists TRBD2, though no DNA is available to test this call. The CDR3 covers 15 residues. Germline assignment: CDR1 SGHRS and CDR2 YFSETQ.

This CDR3 reads CATSDPGRNSYEQYF. This sequence joins TRBV24-1 and TRBJ2-7; TCRdb's D call, TRBD1, is unchecked because there is no DNA. The CDR3 consists of 15 residues. CDR1 and CDR2 (germline): KGHDR, SFDVKD.

The chain carries TRBV2 and TRBJ1-5. Looked up from germline, CDR1 is SNHLY and CDR2 is FYNNEI. This CDR3 contains 15 residues. CDR3 protein: CASSDEGLSNQPQHF.

CDR3 loop: CASSLDSGGVNEQFF. The genes are TRBV5-1 and TRBJ2-1; TCRdb picks TRBD2, but there is no DNA to check that call. Germline V lookup: CDR1 SGHRS, CDR2 YFSETQ. The CDR3 loop spans 15 amino acids.

The rearrangement joins TRBV6-5 to TRBJ2-1; the D gene TCRdb calls, TRBD1, cannot be checked with no DNA. CDR3 length equals 15 residues. The germline gives CDR1 MNHEY, CDR2 SVGAGI. The CDR3: CASSYDRAGYNEQFF.

The chain links TRBV2 to TRBJ1-6; checking the TCRdb D call of TRBD1 is not possible without DNA. Germline V gives CDR1 SNHLY, CDR2 FYNNEI. CDR3 length equals 14 residues. The CDR3 is CASSSGRDHSPLHF.

This chain uses TRBV10-3 with TRBJ1-2. The CDR3 totals 12 residues. Germline-derived CDR1 and CDR2 are ENHRY and SYGVKD. CDR3 residues: CAISENTSGYTF.

This chain links TRBV4-1 with TRBJ2-1; TCRdb reports TRBD1, a call that lacks DNA to check it against. CDR1 and CDR2 from the germline V gene are MGHRA and YSYEKL. There are 16 residues in the CDR3. This CDR3 is CASSQFRDRVYNEQFF.

V usage is TRBV7-8 and J usage is TRBJ2-1. CDR1 is SGHVS, CDR2 FQNEAQ, per germline. The length of the CDR3 is 12 residues. The chain's CDR3 is CASSPVEDEQFF.

The chain employs TRBV19 and TRBJ2-2; as DNA is missing, the TRBD1 call by TCRdb cannot be tested. Germline V gene sequence: CDR1 LNHDA, CDR2 SQIVND (reference sequence). There are 17 residues in the CDR3. CDR3 protein: CASSTKPGQTNTGELFF.

J is TRBJ2-7 and V is TRBV29-1. The CDR3 extends over 13 amino acids. Germline CDR1 and CDR2: SQVTM and ANQGSEA. The CDR3 loop reads CSVEIQIGVGQYF.